This TCR beta chain comes out of a study of OX40 agonist ivuxolimab in advanced cancers. On the study more broadly: Of the participants, around 43% had some prior anti-PD-1, anti-PD-L1 or anti-CTLA-4 therapy, which was allowed. Two cutaneous melanoma patients and one hepatocellular carcinoma patient, three in all, had partial responses.

If patients had autoimmune disease history or systemic immunosuppression, they were excluded. CDR1 is SQVTM, CDR2 ANQGSEA, per germline. The CDR3 is 13 amino acids. V was pared by 6 bases and J by 7 bases, with 8 bases of the junction left unmatched. The data were produced by immunoSEQ multiplex PCR, yet TCRdb's version contains in-frame clones alone and is incomplete. The data contain under 25,000 clones, roughly 78% of them singletons. Source: CD4+ or CD8+ T cells sorted from blood, taken in a trial of the OX40 agonist ivuxolimab. The V call is TRBV29-1, the J call TRBJ1-5, with TRBD1 identical over 8 bases. The TCR comes from an adult with an advanced solid tumor such as melanoma, head and neck, liver or kidney cancer. The CDR3 sequence is CSVSQGAGQPQHF. The CDR3 DNA reads as TGCAGCGTATCCCAGGGGGCTGGGCAGCCCCAGCATTTT. Full variable domain (rest looked up from reference TRBV29-1 and TRBJ1-5): SAVISQKPSRDICQRGTSLTIQCQVDSQVTMMFWYRQQPGQSLTLIATANQGSEATYESGFVIDKFPISRPNLTFSTLTVSNMSPEDSSIYLCSVSQGAGQPQHFGDGTRLSIL.